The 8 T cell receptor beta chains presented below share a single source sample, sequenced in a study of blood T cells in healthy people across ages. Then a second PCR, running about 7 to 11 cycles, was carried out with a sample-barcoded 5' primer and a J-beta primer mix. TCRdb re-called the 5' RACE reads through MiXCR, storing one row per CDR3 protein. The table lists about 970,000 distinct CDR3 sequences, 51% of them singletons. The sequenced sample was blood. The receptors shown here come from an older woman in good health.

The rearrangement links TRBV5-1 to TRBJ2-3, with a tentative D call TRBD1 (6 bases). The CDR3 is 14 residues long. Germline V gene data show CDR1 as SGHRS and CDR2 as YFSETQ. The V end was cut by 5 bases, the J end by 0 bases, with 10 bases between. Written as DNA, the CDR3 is TGCGCCAGCAGGGGACAAAGTAGCACAGATACGCAGTATTTT. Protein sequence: CASRGQSSTDTQYF. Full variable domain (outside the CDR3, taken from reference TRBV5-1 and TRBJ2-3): KAGVTQTPRYLIKTRGQQVTLSCSPISGHRSVSWYQQTPGQGLQFLFEYFSETQRNKGNFPGRFSGRQFSNSRSEMNVSTLELGDSALYLCASRGQSSTDTQYFGPGTRLTVL.

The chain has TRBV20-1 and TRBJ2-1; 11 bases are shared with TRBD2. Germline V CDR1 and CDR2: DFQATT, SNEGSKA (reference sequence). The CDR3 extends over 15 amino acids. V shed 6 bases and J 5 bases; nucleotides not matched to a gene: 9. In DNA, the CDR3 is TGCAGTGCATCGGACAGGGGACTAGCGGACAATGAGCAGTTCTTC. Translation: CSASDRGLADNEQFF.

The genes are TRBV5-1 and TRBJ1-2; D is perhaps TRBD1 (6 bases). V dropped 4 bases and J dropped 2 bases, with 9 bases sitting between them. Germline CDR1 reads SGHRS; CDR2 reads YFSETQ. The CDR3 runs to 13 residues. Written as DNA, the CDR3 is TGCGCCAGCAGCGGACAGTCGAACTATGGCTACACCTTC. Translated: CASSGQSNYGYTF.

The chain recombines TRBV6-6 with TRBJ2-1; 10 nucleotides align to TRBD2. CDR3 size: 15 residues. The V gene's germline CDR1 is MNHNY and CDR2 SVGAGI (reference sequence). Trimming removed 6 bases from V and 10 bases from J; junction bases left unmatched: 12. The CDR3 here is CASRATSGREGEQFF. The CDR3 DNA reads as TGTGCCAGCAGAGCGACTAGCGGGCGGGAGGGAGAGCAGTTCTTC.

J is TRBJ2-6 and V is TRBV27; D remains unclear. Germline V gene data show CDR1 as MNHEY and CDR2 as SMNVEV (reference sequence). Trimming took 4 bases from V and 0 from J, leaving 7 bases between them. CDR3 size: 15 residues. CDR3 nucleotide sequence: TGTGCCAGCAGTTCGGACGGCTCTGGGGCCAACGTCCTGACTTTC. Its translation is CASSSDGSGANVLTF. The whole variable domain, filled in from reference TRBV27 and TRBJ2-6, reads EAQVTQNPRYLITVTGKKLTVTCSQNMNHEYMSWYRQDPGLGLRQIYYSMNVEVTDKGDVPEGYKVSRKEKRNFPLILESPSPNQTSLYFCASSSDGSGANVLTFGAGSRLTVL.

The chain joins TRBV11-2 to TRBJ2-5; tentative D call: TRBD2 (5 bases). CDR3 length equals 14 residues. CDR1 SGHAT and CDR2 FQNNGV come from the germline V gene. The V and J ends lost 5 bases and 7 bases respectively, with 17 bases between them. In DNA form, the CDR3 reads TGTGCCAGCAGCCCCCGTTCACGGGGTTTGACCCAGTACTTC. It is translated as CASSPRSRGLTQYF.

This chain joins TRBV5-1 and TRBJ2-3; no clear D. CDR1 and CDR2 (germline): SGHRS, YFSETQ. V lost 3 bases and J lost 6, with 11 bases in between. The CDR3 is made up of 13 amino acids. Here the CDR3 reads CASSSDGLDTQYF. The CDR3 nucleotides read TGCGCCAGCAGCTCTGACGGCTTGGATACGCAGTATTTT.

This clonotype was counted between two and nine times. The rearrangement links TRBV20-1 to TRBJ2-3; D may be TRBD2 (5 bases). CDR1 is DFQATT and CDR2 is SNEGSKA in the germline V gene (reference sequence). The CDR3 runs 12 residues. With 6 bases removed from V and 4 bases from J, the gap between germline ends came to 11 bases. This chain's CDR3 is CSARPDSDTQYF. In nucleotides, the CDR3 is TGCAGTGCCCGCCCGGACTCAGATACGCAGTATTTT.